This is a list of T cell receptor beta chains from one sample in a study of cytomegalovirus exposure and HLA in healthy donors. Measured with immunoSEQ multiplex PCR; TCRdb has only the in-frame clones, and not every one. The sample carries approximately 160,000 clones, 84% recorded once. Sequenced material: PBMCs. The receptors here all came from a man between 18 and 35 years old in good health and CMV-seronegative. The CDR3 runs from the conserved cysteine through the conserved F or W. The D gene is left open where the match is weak. Size is stated for part of the rows, as once, few or many counts, or as a class when the clone is expanded.

v_gene: TRBV6-1
len: 14
d_gene: TRBD1
j_gene: TRBJ1-4
abundance: -
CDR3nt: TGTGCCAGCACCCCGGACAGGGCACGGGAAAAACTGTTTTTT
CDR3aa: CASTPDRAREKLFF

v_gene: TRBV7-9
len: 15
d_gene: -
j_gene: TRBJ2-5
abundance: -
CDR3nt: TGTGCCAGCAGCCCCCGGGGGAAGGAACGAGAGACCCAGTACTTC
CDR3aa: CASSPRGKERETQYF

v_gene: TRBV11-2
len: 14
d_gene: -
j_gene: TRBJ2-7
abundance: -
CDR3nt: TGTGCCAGCAGCTTATTAGCGAGCTCCTACGAGCAGTACTTC
CDR3aa: CASSLLASSYEQYF

v_gene: TRBV7-2
len: 14
d_gene: -
j_gene: TRBJ2-4
abundance: -
CDR3nt: TGTGCCAGCAGCCCTCCGGGACTGGGGGACATTCAGTACTTC
CDR3aa: CASSPPGLGDIQYF

v_gene: TRBV19
len: 15
d_gene: -
j_gene: TRBJ1-2
abundance: -
CDR3nt: TGTGCCAGTAGTTCCCGATTAGGGAGGGATGATGGCTACACCTTC
CDR3aa: CASSSRLGRDDGYTF

v_gene: TRBV6-1
len: 14
d_gene: -
j_gene: TRBJ1-2
abundance: once
CDR3nt: TGTGCCAGCAGTGAACACACACGGGGCTATGGCTACACCTTC
CDR3aa: CASSEHTRGYGYTF

v_gene: TRBV5-1
len: 14
d_gene: -
j_gene: TRBJ2-1
abundance: few
CDR3nt: TGCGCCAGCAGCCCCGGAGGGCGGTACAATGAGCAGTTCTTC
CDR3aa: CASSPGGRYNEQFF

v_gene: TRBV6-5
len: 13
d_gene: -
j_gene: TRBJ1-1
abundance: -
CDR3nt: TGTGCCAGCAGTTCGCAGTGGAACACTGAAGCTTTCTTT
CDR3aa: CASSSQWNTEAFF

v_gene: TRBV7-2
len: 15
d_gene: TRBD2
j_gene: TRBJ2-1
abundance: -
CDR3nt: TGTGCCAGCAGCTTAGTGGCTAGCGGGGGAAATGAGCAGTTCTTC
CDR3aa: CASSLVASGGNEQFF

v_gene: TRBV27
len: 15
d_gene: -
j_gene: TRBJ2-3
abundance: -
CDR3nt: TGTGCCAGCATTGGGCGGGCCTCTGGCACAGATACGCAGTATTTT
CDR3aa: CASIGRASGTDTQYF

v_gene: TRBV6-1
len: 12
d_gene: -
j_gene: TRBJ2-1
abundance: -
CDR3nt: TGTGCCAGCAGTGAGCAGGGTGACGAGCAGTTCTTC
CDR3aa: CASSEQGDEQFF

v_gene: TRBV27
len: 14
d_gene: -
j_gene: TRBJ2-5
abundance: -
CDR3nt: TGTGCCAGCAGTTTAGTCGGGGGCCAAGAGACCCAGTACTTC
CDR3aa: CASSLVGGQETQYF

v_gene: TRBV18
len: 13
d_gene: -
j_gene: TRBJ1-5
abundance: -
CDR3nt: TGTGCCAGCTCAGCGGGAGAAAATCAGCCCCAGCATTTT
CDR3aa: CASSAGENQPQHF

v_gene: TRBV7-2
len: 13
d_gene: -
j_gene: TRBJ1-5
abundance: -
CDR3nt: TGTGCCAGCAGCTTTACAGGCGGACAGCCCCAGCATTTT
CDR3aa: CASSFTGGQPQHF

v_gene: TRBV11-2
len: 18
d_gene: TRBD1
j_gene: TRBJ1-6
abundance: few
CDR3nt: TGTGCCAGCAGCCCGGGGACAGGGAGTGTGCCATATAATTCACCCCTCCACTTT
CDR3aa: CASSPGTGSVPYNSPLHF

v_gene: TRBV7-9
len: 14
d_gene: -
j_gene: TRBJ1-6
abundance: -
CDR3nt: TGTGCCAGCAGCCCTACTCAGGATAATTCACCCCTCCACTTT
CDR3aa: CASSPTQDNSPLHF

v_gene: TRBV6-6
len: 14
d_gene: -
j_gene: TRBJ1-1
abundance: -
CDR3nt: TGTGCCAGCAGTTATCAGGGAACGGAGTCTGAAGCTTTCTTT
CDR3aa: CASSYQGTESEAFF

v_gene: TRBV2
len: 14
d_gene: TRBD1
j_gene: TRBJ1-5
abundance: -
CDR3nt: TGTGCCAGCAGTGAGGACAGGGCAGGGCAGCCCCAGCATTTT
CDR3aa: CASSEDRAGQPQHF

v_gene: TRBV7-8
len: 17
d_gene: -
j_gene: TRBJ2-7
abundance: few
CDR3nt: TGTGCCAGCAGCTTAGACTTTACTAGTTGGATTTCCTACGAGCAGTACTTC
CDR3aa: CASSLDFTSWISYEQYF

v_gene: TRBV7-7
len: 13
d_gene: -
j_gene: TRBJ2-3
abundance: once
CDR3nt: TGTGCTAGCAGCTTAGGAGGGACAGATACGCAGTATTTT
CDR3aa: CASSLGGTDTQYF

v_gene: TRBV28
len: 15
d_gene: -
j_gene: TRBJ1-2
abundance: -
CDR3nt: TGTGCCAGCAGTTTAGCTACAGGGATTAGCTATGGCTACACCTTC
CDR3aa: CASSLATGISYGYTF

v_gene: TRBV5-1
len: 14
d_gene: -
j_gene: TRBJ1-1
abundance: once
CDR3nt: TGCGCCAGCAGCCTTATTACAGGGTCCACTGAAGCTTTCTTT
CDR3aa: CASSLITGSTEAFF

v_gene: TRBV7-2
len: 16
d_gene: TRBD1
j_gene: TRBJ2-7
abundance: -
CDR3nt: TGTGCCAGCAGCTTAGAGACAGGGAGAGTTGTCTACGAGCAGTACTTC
CDR3aa: CASSLETGRVVYEQYF

v_gene: TRBV7-9
len: 15
d_gene: -
j_gene: TRBJ1-3
abundance: -
CDR3nt: TGTGCCAGCAGTAAAAACATTGAATCGGGAAACACCATATATTTT
CDR3aa: CASSKNIESGNTIYF

v_gene: TRBV6-5
len: 14
d_gene: -
j_gene: TRBJ2-5
abundance: -
CDR3nt: TGTGCCAGCAGTTCGACGGGGAGACGAGAGACCCAGTACTTC
CDR3aa: CASSSTGRRETQYF

v_gene: TRBV28
len: 12
d_gene: -
j_gene: TRBJ1-4
abundance: -
CDR3nt: TGTGCCAGCAGTTTGACGGAGGGGAAACTGTTTTTT
CDR3aa: CASSLTEGKLFF

v_gene: TRBV2
len: 12
d_gene: -
j_gene: TRBJ2-1
abundance: -
CDR3nt: TGTGCCAGCAGTGTTACTCTGTATGAGCAGTTCTTC
CDR3aa: CASSVTLYEQFF

v_gene: TRBV5-6
len: 13
d_gene: -
j_gene: TRBJ1-2
abundance: -
CDR3nt: TGTGCCAGCAGCTTATCTTGGGAGAGTGGCTACACCTTC
CDR3aa: CASSLSWESGYTF

v_gene: TRBV18
len: 15
d_gene: -
j_gene: TRBJ1-2
abundance: -
CDR3nt: TGTGCCAGCTCACCCTTAATGAGGGCTTCCGATGGCTACACCTTC
CDR3aa: CASSPLMRASDGYTF

v_gene: TRBV6-1
len: 10
d_gene: -
j_gene: TRBJ1-2
abundance: -
CDR3nt: TGTGCCAGCCGCCTAGGTGGCTACACCTTC
CDR3aa: CASRLGGYTF

v_gene: TRBV18
len: 14
d_gene: -
j_gene: TRBJ2-3
abundance: -
CDR3nt: TGTGCCAGCTCACCACAACATTACACAGATACGCAGTATTTT
CDR3aa: CASSPQHYTDTQYF

v_gene: TRBV7-9
len: 18
d_gene: TRBD2
j_gene: TRBJ2-2
abundance: -
CDR3nt: TGTGCCAGCAGCTTACCGGGCGGGGGGGCCTCGGGCACCGGGGAGCTGTTTTTT
CDR3aa: CASSLPGGGASGTGELFF

v_gene: TRBV11-3
len: 15
d_gene: TRBD2
j_gene: TRBJ2-7
abundance: -
CDR3nt: TGTGCCAGCAGCTTACCCGGACTAGGGCGCTACGAGCAGTACTTC
CDR3aa: CASSLPGLGRYEQYF

v_gene: TRBV7-3
len: 15
d_gene: TRBD1
j_gene: TRBJ1-2
abundance: -
CDR3nt: TGTGCCAGCAGCTTGCGGGACAGGGAATTGGATGGCTACACCTTC
CDR3aa: CASSLRDRELDGYTF

v_gene: TRBV28
len: 12
d_gene: -
j_gene: TRBJ1-2
abundance: -
CDR3nt: TGTGCCAGCGGCGGGGCGCGGTCTGGCTACACCTTC
CDR3aa: CASGGARSGYTF

v_gene: TRBV27
len: 14
d_gene: -
j_gene: TRBJ2-7
abundance: -
CDR3nt: TGTGCCAGCAGAATTGGCGGACACTCCTACGAGCAGTACTTC
CDR3aa: CASRIGGHSYEQYF

v_gene: TRBV9
len: 14
d_gene: -
j_gene: TRBJ2-5
abundance: -
CDR3nt: TGTGCCAGCAGCGTAGCTGGGGCGCAAGAGACCCAGTACTTC
CDR3aa: CASSVAGAQETQYF

v_gene: TRBV7-2
len: 14
d_gene: TRBD1
j_gene: TRBJ1-2
abundance: -
CDR3nt: TGTGCCAGCAGCTTTGCCAGGGGGCGGAATGGCTACACCTTC
CDR3aa: CASSFARGRNGYTF

v_gene: TRBV30
len: 17
d_gene: -
j_gene: TRBJ1-4
abundance: -
CDR3nt: TGTGCCTGGAGTAGTTTTCGCACAGGGCGGGCTAATGAAAAACTGTTTTTT
CDR3aa: CAWSSFRTGRANEKLFF

v_gene: TRBV28
len: 13
d_gene: -
j_gene: TRBJ1-1
abundance: -
CDR3nt: TGTGCCAGCAGTTTCCCCGGGACAAGAGAAGCTTTCTTT
CDR3aa: CASSFPGTREAFF

v_gene: TRBV12-5
len: 18
d_gene: TRBD1
j_gene: TRBJ2-7
abundance: -
CDR3nt: TGTGCTAGTGGTTTATATATACCCCTGACAGGGAAACCCTACGAGCAGTACTTC
CDR3aa: CASGLYIPLTGKPYEQYF

v_gene: TRBV5-8
len: 14
d_gene: TRBD1
j_gene: TRBJ2-3
abundance: -
CDR3nt: TGTGCCAGTTCGCGGGACAGGGGAACAGATACGCAGTATTTT
CDR3aa: CASSRDRGTDTQYF

v_gene: TRBV6-6
len: 15
d_gene: -
j_gene: TRBJ1-5
abundance: -
CDR3nt: TGTGCCAGCAGAGCCTTCGAGGGTCGGGATCAGCCCCAGCATTTT
CDR3aa: CASRAFEGRDQPQHF

v_gene: TRBV6-5
len: 11
d_gene: TRBD1
j_gene: TRBJ1-2
abundance: -
CDR3nt: TGTGCCGCAGGGGGCCTCTATGGCTACACCTTC
CDR3aa: CAAGGLYGYTF

v_gene: TRBV7-9
len: 14
d_gene: TRBD2
j_gene: TRBJ2-7
abundance: once
CDR3nt: TGTGCCAGCAGCTGGAGCGGGACCTCCTACGAGCAGTACTTC
CDR3aa: CASSWSGTSYEQYF

v_gene: TRBV7-3
len: 18
d_gene: TRBD1
j_gene: TRBJ2-3
abundance: -
CDR3nt: TGTGCCAGCAGCTTACGAGGGAGGGACAGGGGATGGGCAGATACGCAGTATTTT
CDR3aa: CASSLRGRDRGWADTQYF

v_gene: TRBV19
len: 14
d_gene: TRBD1
j_gene: TRBJ1-5
abundance: -
CDR3nt: TGTGCCAGTAGTACCGGGACAGCTAGTCAGCCCCAGCATTTT
CDR3aa: CASSTGTASQPQHF

v_gene: TRBV7-3
len: 18
d_gene: TRBD1
j_gene: TRBJ2-3
abundance: -
CDR3nt: TGTGCCAGCAGCTTAGGGCTAACGGGACAGAACCGATTGGGTACGCAGTATTTT
CDR3aa: CASSLGLTGQNRLGTQYF

v_gene: TRBV10-2
len: 14
d_gene: -
j_gene: TRBJ1-3
abundance: -
CDR3nt: TGCGCCAGCAGTGAGGAGCGTTTCGGAAACACCATATATTTT
CDR3aa: CASSEERFGNTIYF

v_gene: TRBV2
len: 12
d_gene: -
j_gene: TRBJ1-4
abundance: -
CDR3nt: TGTGCCAGCAGGAGGGAGGGAGGAGCACTGTTTTTT
CDR3aa: CASRREGGALFF

v_gene: TRBV9
len: 17
d_gene: TRBD2
j_gene: TRBJ2-7
abundance: -
CDR3nt: TGTGCCAGCAGTAAGGGAATGACGACTAGCAGCTCCTACGAGCAGTACTTC
CDR3aa: CASSKGMTTSSSYEQYF

v_gene: TRBV19
len: 15
d_gene: -
j_gene: TRBJ1-2
abundance: few
CDR3nt: TGTGCCAGTAGTACCCCCGGAGGGGCTCTGTATGGCTACACCTTC
CDR3aa: CASSTPGGALYGYTF

v_gene: TRBV11-2
len: 16
d_gene: -
j_gene: TRBJ2-2
abundance: -
CDR3nt: TGTGCCAGCAGCTTTCCTCCATTTCGGGGGACCGGGGAGCTGTTTTTT
CDR3aa: CASSFPPFRGTGELFF

v_gene: TRBV5-1
len: 18
d_gene: -
j_gene: TRBJ2-6
abundance: -
CDR3nt: TGCGCCAGCAGCTTGTTTGGGCAGTCGAGCTCTGGGGCCAACGTCCTGACTTTC
CDR3aa: CASSLFGQSSSGANVLTF

v_gene: TRBV14
len: 13
d_gene: -
j_gene: TRBJ1-5
abundance: once
CDR3nt: TGTGCCAGCAGCCAAGATCTGTATCAGCCCCAGCATTTT
CDR3aa: CASSQDLYQPQHF

v_gene: TRBV5-6
len: 15
d_gene: -
j_gene: TRBJ2-7
abundance: -
CDR3nt: TGTGCCAGCAGCTTAGTGGCAGGGGTCTCCTACGAGCAGTACTTC
CDR3aa: CASSLVAGVSYEQYF

v_gene: TRBV6-5
len: 14
d_gene: -
j_gene: TRBJ2-7
abundance: -
CDR3nt: TGTGCCAGCAGTTACTCCCAGGCTACCTACGAGCAGTACTTC
CDR3aa: CASSYSQATYEQYF

v_gene: TRBV29-1
len: 13
d_gene: -
j_gene: TRBJ1-4
abundance: -
CDR3nt: TGCAGCGCCGAACGGGGAGGGAATGAAAAACTGTTTTTT
CDR3aa: CSAERGGNEKLFF

v_gene: TRBV5-1
len: 15
d_gene: TRBD2
j_gene: TRBJ2-1
abundance: -
CDR3nt: TGCGCCAGCAGCCCAGGACTAGACGGTACGAATGAGCAGTTCTTC
CDR3aa: CASSPGLDGTNEQFF

v_gene: TRBV6-5
len: 13
d_gene: -
j_gene: TRBJ1-1
abundance: once
CDR3nt: TGTGCCAGCAGTTACTCAATGCAGAATGAAGCTTTCTTT
CDR3aa: CASSYSMQNEAFF